A single sample gave rise to the 21 T cell receptor beta chains below, sequenced in a study of beta chain features in type 1 diabetes. The sequenced template was cDNA made from the entire isolated RNA. Only in-frame clones appear in the TCRdb table, and some are missing; sequencing was by immunoSEQ multiplex PCR. The sample holds 110,000 to 150,000 clones, less than 10% seen once. The sample consisted of central memory CD4+ T cells from blood. The receptors shown here come from a woman aged 40 to 50 in good health.

This clone was found a few times. This sequence joins TRBV2 and TRBJ2-3; 7 bases fit TRBD2. Germline V gene sequence: CDR1 SNHLY, CDR2 FYNNEI. The CDR3 spans 13 residues. V shed 4 bases and J 6 bases; nucleotides not matched to a gene: 4. The CDR3: CASSGRGKDTQYF. The CDR3 DNA is TGTGCCAGCAGTGGGCGGGGGAAGGATACGCAGTATTTT. The entire variable domain, with the rest obtained from reference TRBV2 and TRBJ2-3, is as follows: EPEVTQTPSHQVTQMGQEVILRCVPISNHLYFYWYRQILGQKVEFLVSFYNNEISEKSEIFDDQFSVERPDGSNFTLKIRSTKLEDSAMYFCASSGRGKDTQYFGPGTRLTVL.

This clone was counted a few times. The J gene is TRBJ2-6, the V gene TRBV19, with 7 bases that match TRBD1. The CDR3 consists of 17 residues. Germline CDR1 and CDR2: LNHDA and SQIVND (reference sequence). The V gene end was trimmed by 3 bases and the J gene end by 0 bases; junction bases not matched to a gene: 5. CDR3 amino acids: CASSIPAGGSGANVLTF. The CDR3 DNA is TGTGCCAGTAGTATCCCGGCAGGGGGCTCTGGGGCCAACGTCCTGACTTTC.

This clone occurred many times. The rearrangement joins TRBV23-1 to TRBJ1-5, with 9 bases that match TRBD1. TRBV23-1 is sorted into the ORF group, with uncertain function. Trimming took 4 bases from V and 8 from J; bases not matched to a gene: 24. CDR3 length equals 20 residues. CDR3 sequence (DNA): TGCGCCAGCAGTCTCAATCGCGGTGGCGCGGGACAGGGTGGTAAAAAGCCCCAGCATTTT. It is translated as CASSLNRGGAGQGGKKPQHF.

The chain joins TRBV27 to TRBJ2-5, with 10 bases lining up with TRBD2. Germline loops: CDR1 MNHEY, CDR2 SMNVEV (reference sequence). This CDR3 spans 15 amino acids. V lost 3 bases to trimming and J lost 9 bases; unmatched junction nucleotides: 10. Here the CDR3 reads CASSLSGGERRPQYF. The CDR3 DNA follows: TGTGCCAGCAGTTTGAGCGGGGGGGAGAGAAGGCCCCAGTACTTC.

V and J are TRBV16 and TRBJ1-5; possibly TRBD1 for D (6 bases). The CDR3 contains 13 residues. V was cut by 4 bases and J by 7 bases, with 11 bases left in between. Germline V gene lookup returns CDR1 KGHSY and CDR2 FQNENV. The CDR3: CASSRGQGQPQHF. The CDR3 DNA sequence: TGTGCCAGCAGCCGAGGGCAGGGGCAGCCCCAGCATTTT.

This chain connects TRBV10-2 to TRBJ1-2; 10 positions match TRBD1. The CDR3 is 14 residues long. V trimming: 6 bases; J trimming: 6 bases; junction bases outside the gene matches: 7. Per the germline V gene, CDR1 is WSHSY and CDR2 is SAAADI. The CDR3 loop reads CASSRGGTGDGYTF. DNA of the CDR3: TGCGCCAGCAGCCGGGGGGGGACAGGGGATGGCTACACCTTC.

The J gene is TRBJ2-1, the V gene TRBV7-6, with 12 bases fitting TRBD2. V was clipped by 0 bases and J by 4 bases; unmatched bases: 4. This CDR3 region has 17 residues. Germline CDR1 is SGHVS and CDR2 is FNYEAQ. CDR3 sequence reads: CASSLATSGGIYNEQFF. The CDR3 nucleotides read TGTGCCAGCAGCTTAGCTACTAGCGGGGGGATATACAATGAGCAGTTCTTC.

This clone was found a few times. The J gene is TRBJ2-2, the V gene TRBV7-2; D gene ambiguous. Per the germline V gene, CDR1 is SGHTA and CDR2 is FQGNSA. V lost 1 base to trimming and J lost 1 base, with 7 bases between them. This CDR3 comprises 15 residues. The CDR3 protein is CASSLEAGNTGELFF. The CDR3 DNA reads TGTGCCAGCAGCTTAGAAGCAGGGAACACCGGGGAGCTGTTTTTT.

The chain carries TRBV4-1 and TRBJ1-5; no definite D call. This CDR3 contains 15 residues. Germline-derived CDR1 and CDR2 are MGHRA and YSYEKL. Trimming shortened V by 4 bases and J by 4 bases, and 14 bases separated the two germline ends. The chain's CDR3 is CASSPNPSGNQPQHF. In nucleotides, the CDR3 is TGCGCCAGCAGCCCCAACCCCTCGGGGAATCAGCCCCAGCATTTT.

The CDR3 bases are TGTGCCAGCTCACCGTCCGGGACAGAGAAGTCACCCCTCCACTTT. This codes for CASSPSGTEKSPLHF. The rearrangement uses TRBV18 and TRBJ1-6; TRBD1 matches at 7 bases. Germline V gene lookup returns CDR1 KGHSH and CDR2 LQKENI. V gave up 3 bases and J gave up 10 bases; unmatched junction bases: 9. This CDR3 spans 15 amino acids.

The gene calls are TRBV6-5 and TRBJ2-2; D is unclear. This CDR3 contains 11 residues. The V gene lost 7 bases and the J gene lost 7 bases, with 7 bases spanning the gap. From germline, CDR1 is MNHEY and CDR2 SVGAGI. CDR3 coding DNA: TGTGCCAGCATCGCTAGCGGGGAGCTGTTTTTT. Encoded protein: CASIASGELFF.

The V gene is TRBV10-3, the J gene TRBJ2-7; 10 bases agree with TRBD1. CDR1 and CDR2 (germline): ENHRY, SYGVKD. This CDR3 comprises 15 residues. V lost 6 bases and J lost 1; bases outside the gene matches: 6. The CDR3 nucleotides read TGTGCCATCAGGGGTTCGGGACAGGGGTCCTACGAGCAGTACTTC. Amino acid sequence: CAIRGSGQGSYEQYF.

The rearrangement uses TRBV7-9 and TRBJ1-6, with D unclear. Germline-derived CDR1 and CDR2 are SEHNR and FQNEAQ (reference sequence). With 3 bases removed from V and 9 bases from J, the gap between germline ends came to 12 bases. CDR3 size: 14 residues. This CDR3 is CASSFEGRSSPLHF. The CDR3 coding sequence is TGTGCCAGCAGCTTTGAGGGCCGTTCTTCACCCCTCCACTTT.

Many counts were recorded for this clone. V and J are TRBV18 and TRBJ2-7; 7 bases are shared with TRBD1. CDR1 is KGHSH and CDR2 is LQKENI in the germline V gene. V shed 3 bases, J shed 5 bases, and the junction held 7 bases outside the gene matches. The CDR3 has 14 amino acids. The CDR3: CASSPYLQGNEQYF. The CDR3 DNA follows: TGTGCCAGCTCACCGTATTTACAGGGGAACGAGCAGTACTTC.

This clone was observed a handful of times. The J gene is TRBJ1-3, the V gene TRBV7-6; D is ambiguous. The CDR3 spans 13 residues. V was trimmed by 2 bases and J by 4 bases, leaving 6 bases between them. CDR1 is SGHVS, CDR2 FNYEAQ, per germline. This chain's CDR3 is CASSLTEGNTIYF. The DNA of the CDR3 is TGTGCCAGCAGCTTAACTGAGGGAAACACCATATATTTT.

The table lists this clone with many counts. The chain employs TRBV5-6 and TRBJ1-6; tentatively, D is TRBD1 (5 bases). CDR3 length equals 13 residues. V dropped 4 bases and J dropped 8 bases, with 10 bases sitting between them. Germline CDR1 reads SGHDT; CDR2 reads YYEEEE. CDR3 DNA: TGTGCCAGCAGCCCGGGGGGGGATTCACCCCTCCACTTT. Residues: CASSPGGDSPLHF.

There are many counts of this clone. The chain uses TRBV5-6 and TRBJ2-5; no clear D. The length of the CDR3 is 13 residues. V was trimmed by 0 bases and J by 6 bases, leaving 9 bases between them. Germline V lookup: CDR1 SGHDT, CDR2 YYEEEE. CDR3 sequence: CASSLDTAKTQYF. The CDR3 coding sequence is TGTGCCAGCAGCTTGGATACAGCTAAGACCCAGTACTTC.

This clone was observed a single time. The CDR3 nucleotides are TGTGCCAGTAGTTGGGGGGCAGGGGGCATCAACGAGCAGTACTTC. Its translation is CASSWGAGGINEQYF. The chain recombines TRBV19 with TRBJ2-7; 8 nucleotides match TRBD1. The CDR3 is 15 residues long. Looked up from germline, CDR1 is LNHDA and CDR2 is SQIVND (reference sequence). J was trimmed by 5 bases and V by 5 bases; bases with no gene match: 11.

The chain recombines TRBV7-2 with TRBJ1-4, with D tentatively TRBD1 (5 bases). The germline gives CDR1 SGHTA, CDR2 FQGNSA. The CDR3 has 16 residues. Trimming took off 3 bases at V and 7 bases at J, with 18 bases between the two ends. CDR3: CASSLMAGTGGEKLFF. The DNA of the CDR3 is TGTGCCAGCAGCTTGATGGCGGGGACGGGCGGTGAAAAACTGTTTTTT.

V usage is TRBV5-4 and J usage is TRBJ2-3, with TRBD2 as a possible D gene (6 bases). This CDR3 region has 13 residues. Germline V CDR1 and CDR2: SGHNT, YYREEE (reference sequence). Trimming pared 5 bases from V and 5 bases from J, leaving 12 bases between. CDR3 loop: CASSRLVEDTQYF. CDR3 coding DNA: TGTGCCAGCAGTCGACTAGTCGAAGATACGCAGTATTTT.

J is TRBJ2-7 and V is TRBV11-2, with a possible D match to TRBD1 (5 bases). Germline CDR1 reads SGHAT; CDR2 reads FQNNGV. V shed 0 bases and J shed 6 bases, with 9 bases lying between them. The CDR3 is 13 amino acids. CDR3 in amino acids: CASSLEGVGEQYF. CDR3 in DNA: TGTGCCAGCAGCTTAGAAGGGGTAGGCGAGCAGTACTTC. The full variable domain, its missing parts supplied by reference TRBV11-2 and TRBJ2-7, is EAGVAQSPRYKIIEKRQSVAFWCNPISGHATLYWYQQILGQGPKLLIQFQNNGVVDDSQLPKDRFSAERLKGVDSTLKIQPAKLEDSAVYLCASSLEGVGEQYFGPGTRLTVT.